Presented here are 20 T cell receptor beta chains from one specimen sequenced in a study of cytomegalovirus exposure and HLA in healthy donors. PCR employed 60 Vbeta and 13 Jbeta primers. Clones were sequenced by immunoSEQ multiplex PCR, and TCRdb holds only the in-frame ones, with some missing. This table holds about 200,000 clones, 75% to 80% found once. Specimen: PBMCs. The origin of the receptors is a man aged 18 to 29 in good health and CMV-seronegative.

The chain joins TRBV5-1 to TRBJ1-1; 9 bases fit TRBD1. The junction had 4 bases not matched to a gene; V was cut back by 3 bases and J by 4 bases. The germline V gene has CDR1 SGHRS and CDR2 YFSETQ. The CDR3 contains 14 residues. CDR3 nucleotides: TGCGCCAGCAGCTGGGGACAGGGCTCCACTGAAGCTTTCTTT. This encodes CASSWGQGSTEAFF.

This clone was seen a single time. The CDR3 loop is CASIPGTGGTEAFF. CDR3 DNA: TGCGCCAGCATCCCAGGGACAGGGGGTACTGAAGCTTTCTTT. The chain joins TRBV5-1 to TRBJ1-1; 11 positions match TRBD1. Germline CDR1 and CDR2: SGHRS and YFSETQ. The length of the CDR3 is 14 residues. V shed 6 bases, J shed 5 bases, and the junction held 6 bases outside the gene matches.

J is TRBJ1-1 and V is TRBV15; TRBD1 matches 7 bases. The CDR3 is 13 residues long. CDR1 and CDR2 from the germline V gene are LNHNV and YYDKDF (reference sequence). The J segment lost 7 bases and the V segment lost 0 bases, leaving 2 bases of the junction unmatched. CDR3 sequence (DNA): TGTGCCACCAGCAGAGACTACAGGGGTGAAGCTTTCTTT. Translating gives CATSRDYRGEAFF. Drawing the rest from reference TRBV15 and TRBJ1-1, the complete variable domain is DAMVIQNPRYQVTQFGKPVTLSCSQTLNHNVMYWYQQKSSQAPKLLFHYYDKDFNNEADTPDNFQSRRPNTSFCFLDIRSPGLGDTAMYLCATSRDYRGEAFFGQGTRLTVV.

This clone appeared once. The rearrangement uses TRBV7-9 and TRBJ2-7; D may be TRBD2 (7 bases). V lost 7 bases, J lost 6 bases, and 19 bases lay in between. From germline, CDR1 is SEHNR and CDR2 FQNEAQ (reference sequence). The CDR3 spans 14 residues. CDR3 sequence reads: CASTRGAEPIEQYF. In DNA form, the CDR3 reads TGTGCCAGCACCCGGGGGGCGGAACCGATCGAGCAGTACTTC.

The chain has TRBV6-5 and TRBJ2-5; 9 nucleotides agree with TRBD2. The germline CDR1 and CDR2 sequences are MNHEY and SVGAGI. V lost 6 bases and J lost 5; bases outside the gene matches: 10. CDR3 length: 15 amino acids. The DNA for the CDR3 is TGTGCCAGCAGGAGAGCGGGAGGAACTCGGGAGACCCAGTACTTC. Translated, it gives CASRRAGGTRETQYF.

This clone has a handful of counts. The V gene is TRBV19, the J gene TRBJ2-2; the match to TRBD1 covers 9 bases. Losses at the gene ends were 5 bases for V and 9 bases for J; bases not matched to a gene: 16. Germline CDR1 LNHDA, CDR2 SQIVND (reference sequence). This CDR3 is built from 17 residues. The DNA for the CDR3 is TGTGCCAGTAGTGCTCGGAAGGGGACAGGGAGGGACCGGGAGCTGTTTTTT. Its translation: CASSARKGTGRDRELFF.

The V gene is TRBV5-1, the J gene TRBJ1-1, with D possibly matching TRBD1 (6 bases). The length of the CDR3 is 14 residues. The germline V gene encodes CDR1 SGHRS and CDR2 YFSETQ. V shed 4 bases and J shed 8 bases, with 18 bases lying between them. This chain's CDR3 is CASSDLGGGTEAFF. The CDR3 bases are TGCGCCAGCAGCGACTTGGGCGGGGGCACGGAAGCTTTCTTT.

There are a few counts of this clone. The V and J genes are TRBV7-9 and TRBJ2-1, with 11 bases identical to TRBD2. CDR3 length equals 16 residues. Germline CDR1 SEHNR, CDR2 FQNEAQ (reference sequence). The V segment lost 1 base and the J segment 3 bases; nucleotides outside the gene matches: 2. The CDR3 spells CASSLVGLAVYNEQFF. CDR3 coding DNA: TGTGCCAGCAGCTTAGTGGGACTAGCGGTCTACAATGAGCAGTTCTTC.

The V gene is TRBV5-6, the J gene TRBJ1-2, with D unresolved. V was pared by 4 bases and J by 1 base, with 17 bases between. The germline gives CDR1 SGHDT, CDR2 YYEEEE. The CDR3 runs to 16 residues. The DNA for the CDR3 is TGTGCCAGCAGCCAGGACGGAGGCACCTATAACTATGGCTACACCTTC. This codes for CASSQDGGTYNYGYTF. The full variable domain, in which reference TRBV5-6 and TRBJ1-2 provide the parts outside the CDR3, is DAGVTQSPTHLIKTRGQQVTLRCSPKSGHDTVSWYQQALGQGPQFIFQYYEEEERQRGNFPDRFSGHQFPNYSSELNVNALLLGDSALYLCASSQDGGTYNYGYTFGSGTRLTVV.

J is TRBJ2-5 and V is TRBV29-1; a possible D gene is TRBD2 (5 bases). The end of the DNA is better explained by TRBJ2-7, so the J call may be wrong. This CDR3 has 13 residues. The germline CDR1 and CDR2 sequences are SQVTM and ANQGSEA. CDR3 region: CSVGLATSYEQYF. As DNA, the CDR3 is TGCAGCGTCGGGCTAGCCACTTCCTACGAGCAGTACTTC.

This chain connects TRBV5-1 to TRBJ2-5, with 8 bases identical to TRBD2. CDR1 SGHRS and CDR2 YFSETQ come from the germline V gene. The J segment lost 3 bases and the V segment lost 0 bases, leaving 4 bases of the junction unmatched. The CDR3 is 15 residues long. This chain's CDR3 is CASSLAGLAEETQYF. The CDR3, as DNA: TGCGCCAGCAGCTTGGCCGGACTAGCAGAAGAGACCCAGTACTTC. The variable domain in full, completed from reference TRBV5-1 and TRBJ2-5, reads KAGVTQTPRYLIKTRGQQVTLSCSPISGHRSVSWYQQTPGQGLQFLFEYFSETQRNKGNFPGRFSGRQFSNSRSEMNVSTLELGDSALYLCASSLAGLAEETQYFGPGTRLLVL.

The chain combines TRBV25-1 with TRBJ2-5, with 8 nucleotides matching TRBD2. Germline loops: CDR1 MGHDK, CDR2 SYGVNS. V lost 5 bases and J lost 1; bases outside the gene matches: 3. This CDR3 is built from 14 residues. The CDR3 region is CASSLAGSQETQYF. The CDR3 DNA reads TGTGCCAGCAGTTTAGCGGGGTCCCAAGAGACCCAGTACTTC.

This clone was observed a single time. This sequence joins TRBV7-2 and TRBJ1-6; 8 bases are shared with TRBD1. The CDR3 spans 17 residues. In germline, CDR1 is SGHTA, CDR2 FQGNSA. V shed 5 bases and J 9 bases; nucleotides not matched to a gene: 15. CDR3 residues: CASSPTLGQDISSPLHF. The CDR3 nucleotides read TGTGCCAGCAGCCCGACCTTGGGACAGGACATCAGTTCACCCCTCCACTTT.

Remarks on this clone: The junction departs from germline at one end; a sequencing error may be responsible. This chain joins TRBV7-7 and TRBJ2-1; 11 bases match TRBD2. The germline gives CDR1 SSHAT, CDR2 FNYEAQ (reference sequence). The CDR3 length is 14 residues. The CDR3, as DNA: TGTGCTAGCAGCTTAGCGGGAGGGAGGGATGAGCAGTTCTTC. Translating it yields CASSLAGGRDEQFF.

The V call is TRBV29-1, the J call TRBJ2-2; TRBD2 matches 8 bases. The CDR3 is made up of 14 amino acids. V shed 5 bases and J 6 bases; nucleotides not matched to a gene: 8. The germline V gene encodes CDR1 SQVTM and CDR2 ANQGSEA. In nucleotides, the CDR3 is TGCAGCGTTTCCGGGACTAGTCTTGCCGGGGAGCTGTTTTTT. Its protein product is CSVSGTSLAGELFF.

The rearrangement links TRBV7-6 to TRBJ2-2; tentatively, D is TRBD1 (5 bases). This CDR3 comprises 13 residues. The germline V and J ends were trimmed by 2 bases and 4 bases, with 5 bases remaining between them. Germline V gives CDR1 SGHVS, CDR2 FNYEAQ. The chain's CDR3 is CASSLQGTGELFF. The CDR3 DNA sequence: TGTGCCAGCAGCTTACAGGGCACCGGGGAGCTGTTTTTT.

The J gene is TRBJ1-1, the V gene TRBV6-1; D may be TRBD1 (5 bases). The CDR3 runs 14 residues. Germline V CDR1 and CDR2: MNHNS, SASEGT. V was shortened by 1 base and J by 11 bases, with 17 bases between the two germline ends. The CDR3 here is CASSEVDLQGYAFF. CDR3 nucleotide sequence: TGTGCCAGCAGTGAAGTGGACCTTCAGGGTTACGCTTTCTTT.

This sequence joins TRBV2 and TRBJ1-5; weak D call: TRBD1 (6 bases). The CDR3 is 14 amino acids. Trimming removed 1 base at V and 6 bases at J, with 10 bases between. Germline V CDR1 and CDR2: SNHLY, FYNNEI. For the CDR3, the DNA is TGTGCCAGCAGTGAAGAGGGGGGGAGTCAGCCCCAGCATTTT. Amino acids: CASSEEGGSQPQHF.

In this sample, this clone turned up once. This sequence joins TRBV4-3 and TRBJ2-1; 8 bases are shared with TRBD2. Germline V gives CDR1 LGHNA, CDR2 YSLEER. The V gene end was trimmed by 4 bases and the J gene end by 4 bases; junction bases not matched to a gene: 9. The CDR3 has 16 amino acids. The CDR3 DNA follows: TGCGCCAGCAGCCCCGACGGGACTAGTGGGTACAATGAGCAGTTCTTC. Translating it yields CASSPDGTSGYNEQFF.

This clone was seen only a few times. V is TRBV30 and J is TRBJ2-1; 7 positions agree with TRBD1. The CDR3 has 12 residues. Looked up from germline, CDR1 is GTSNPN and CDR2 is SVGIG (reference sequence). The junction had 6 bases not matched to a gene; V was cut back by 0 bases and J by 13 bases. CDR3 protein: CAWSVKGDRQFF. The DNA of the CDR3 is TGTGCCTGGAGTGTGAAGGGGGACAGACAGTTCTTC.